This T cell receptor (beta chain) came from a study of CD8 T cells in ankylosing spondylitis. TCRdb re-derived calls from the 5' RACE reads in MiXCR, one entry per CDR3 protein. The data contain approximately 250,000 distinct CDR3 sequences, roughly 32% of them singletons. Broader study findings: CD8+ disease-linked clones were present at relatively low frequencies in blood. Past research had described some motif variants in reactive arthritis synovial fluid and blood. Reported data indicate significant enrichment of disease-linked clones within matched ankylosing spondylitis synovial fluid. Ankylosing spondylitis blood appeared to be characterized by a TCR beta motif of 7 to 9 highly homologous variants.

The germline V gene encodes CDR1 SEHNR and CDR2 FQNEAQ (reference sequence). This CDR3 has 14 residues. V shed 1 base and J shed 6 bases, with 11 bases lying between them. As for this clonotype: Its antigen remains unknown.

Specimen: blood, either unsorted or a sorted T cell fraction (not recorded which). The chain carries TRBV7-9 and TRBJ2-3; D remains unclear. This TCR derives from a male donor with ankylosing spondylitis or in good health (not recorded which). As DNA, the CDR3 is TGTGCCAGCAGCTTAGAAGGTTACGGGGATACGCAGTATTTT. This sequence encodes CASSLEGYGDTQYF.